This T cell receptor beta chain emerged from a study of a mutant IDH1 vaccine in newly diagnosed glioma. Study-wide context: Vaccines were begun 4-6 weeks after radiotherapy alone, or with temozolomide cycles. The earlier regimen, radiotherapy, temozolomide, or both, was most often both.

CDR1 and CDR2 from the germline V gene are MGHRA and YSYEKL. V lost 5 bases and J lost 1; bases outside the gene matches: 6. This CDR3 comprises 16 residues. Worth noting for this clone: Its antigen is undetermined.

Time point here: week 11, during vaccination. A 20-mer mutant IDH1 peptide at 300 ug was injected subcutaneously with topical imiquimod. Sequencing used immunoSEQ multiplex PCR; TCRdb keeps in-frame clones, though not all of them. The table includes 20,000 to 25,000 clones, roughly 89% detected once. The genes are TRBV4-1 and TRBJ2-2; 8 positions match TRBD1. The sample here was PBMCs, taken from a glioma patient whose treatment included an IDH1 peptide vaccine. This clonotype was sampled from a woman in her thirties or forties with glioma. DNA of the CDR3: TGCGCCAGCAGCTCCTGGACAGGGAGGAACACCGGGGAGCTGTTTTTT. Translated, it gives CASSSWTGRNTGELFF.